This T cell receptor beta chain was obtained from a study of blood T cell repertoires in COVID-19. This CDR3 comprises 15 residues. V dropped 0 bases and J dropped 2; count of bases not matched to a gene: 3. The germline V gene has CDR1 MNHEY and CDR2 SVGEGT. Using immunoSEQ multiplex PCR, the repertoire was profiled, and TCRdb retains in-frame clones only, with some absent. Of 57,000 or so clones listed, approximately 80% are singletons. This receptor was identified in a man aged 50 to 60 with active or convalescent COVID-19. Source material: peripheral blood. This sequence joins TRBV6-2 or TRBV6-3 and TRBJ2-5, with 7 bases that match TRBD1. The CDR3 DNA reads TGTGCCAGCAGTTACTCGGACAGGACGCAAGAGACCCAGTACTTC. This sequence encodes CASSYSDRTQETQYF.